This entry features one TCR beta chain sequence. Its specificity is unknown. Given a much more abundant clone one base away, this may be a read error. Purified naive CD4+ T cells were depleted of CD25+ Tregs. Full-length variable regions came from constant-region reverse primers plus semi-nested Nested Universal Primer A PCR. TCRdb re-derived calls from the 5' RACE reads in MiXCR, one entry per CDR3 protein. The repertoire includes some 60,000 distinct CDR3 sequences, just under 30% of them detected once, and around 2% sits in the top ten. The CDR3 is 15 amino acids. The study's findings and limits: In terms of TCR gene usage, tumor memory CD4+ T cells clustered together with blood and lymph node memory CD4+ cells, as well as with lymph node naive CD4+ cells. Tumor-infiltrating Treg TCR alpha and beta sequences overlapped most with tumor naive CD4+ T cells, then blood naive.

The sequencing input was tumor-infiltrating naive CD4+ T cells sorted from the breast tumor. Subset of the sample: naive CD4+ T cells, CD4+CD45RA+CD25-. The TCR sequence derives from a female donor with breast cancer. The chain joins TRBV21-1 to TRBJ2-7; TRBD1 reflects the table's D call only, with no check against the DNA. TRBV21-1 is listed as a pseudogene. The chain's CDR3 is CASSSGPRVGHEQYF. CDR3 DNA: TGTGCCAGCAGCTCCGGTCCCAGGGTCGGACACGAGCAGTACTTC.